These 15 T cell receptor beta chains came from one sample sequenced in a study of OX40 agonist ivuxolimab in advanced cancers. Sequencing used immunoSEQ multiplex PCR; TCRdb keeps in-frame clones, though not all of them. The table has about 35,000 clones, more than 85% seen once. Sequencing used CD4+ or CD8+ T cells sorted from blood, obtained in a trial of the OX40 agonist ivuxolimab. The receptors shown here come from an adult with an advanced solid tumor such as melanoma, head and neck, liver or kidney cancer.

The V call is TRBV11-2, the J call TRBJ1-2, with D tentatively TRBD1 (6 bases). The germline gives CDR1 SGHAT, CDR2 FQNNGV. V was trimmed by 3 bases and J by 5 bases, leaving 16 bases between them. This CDR3 has 15 amino acids. The CDR3 is CASSLGPGQIYGYTF. DNA for the CDR3: TGTGCCAGCAGCTTGGGCCCCGGACAGATTTATGGCTACACCTTC.

This sequence joins TRBV6-6 and TRBJ1-3; D perhaps matches TRBD1 (5 bases). The V end lost 8 bases, the J end lost 0 bases, and 14 bases lay between the germline ends. The germline V gene has CDR1 MNHNY and CDR2 SVGAGI (reference sequence). CDR3 length: 15 residues. The CDR3 sequence is CASGAGPSSGNTIYF. CDR3 nucleotides: TGTGCCAGCGGGGCAGGGCCATCCTCTGGAAACACCATATATTTT.

The gene calls are TRBV4-2 and TRBJ2-7; D is ambiguous. Trimming stripped 6 bases from V and 1 base from J, with 13 bases between. This CDR3 region has 14 residues. Germline V gene sequence: CDR1 LGHNA, CDR2 YNFKEQ. CDR3 bases: TGTGCCAGCAGTACTATAGGTGTGTCCTACGAGCAGTACTTC. This encodes CASSTIGVSYEQYF.

The V gene is TRBV11-1, the J gene TRBJ2-5; 8 positions match TRBD1. Germline V gene lookup returns CDR1 SGHAT and CDR2 FQDESV (reference sequence). CDR3 length: 13 residues. V lost 5 bases to trimming and J lost 4 bases; unmatched junction nucleotides: 3. The DNA of the CDR3 is TGTGCCAGCAGCCCTGGACAGGGAGAGACCCAGTACTTC. Translated: CASSPGQGETQYF.

This chain uses TRBV4-1 with TRBJ2-7; 8 positions match TRBD1. J lost 3 bases, V lost 3 bases, and 1 base had no gene match. The CDR3 has 13 residues. Looked up from germline, CDR1 is MGHRA and CDR2 is YSYEKL. CDR3: CASSHGQGYEQYF. The CDR3 region has the DNA TGCGCCAGCAGCCACGGACAGGGCTACGAGCAGTACTTC.

The J gene is TRBJ2-7, the V gene TRBV6-5; 10 bases line up with TRBD2. Germline assignment: CDR1 MNHEY and CDR2 SVGAGI. This CDR3 has 16 residues. Trimming took 4 bases from V and 1 from J; bases not matched to a gene: 7. The CDR3 DNA reads TGTGCCAGCAGTTCACTAGCGGGATTAGGTTCCTACGAGCAGTACTTC. Its translation is CASSSLAGLGSYEQYF.

CDR3 amino acids: CASSSGTTGLEQYF. In DNA, the CDR3 is TGTGCCAGTAGTTCCGGGACTACTGGCCTCGAGCAGTACTTC. The genes are TRBV19 and TRBJ2-7; TRBD2 matches at 7 bases. Trimming cost V 5 bases and J 6 bases; bases outside gene matches: 10. The CDR3 runs to 14 residues. Germline V gives CDR1 LNHDA, CDR2 SQIVND (reference sequence).

The chain couples TRBV10-2 to TRBJ2-7; 11 bases map to TRBD2. Per the germline V gene, CDR1 is WSHSY and CDR2 is SAAADI. V shed 2 bases and J 7 bases; nucleotides not matched to a gene: 4. CDR3 size: 14 residues. The CDR3 loop reads CASSETSGSVEQYF. In DNA form, the CDR3 reads TGCGCCAGCAGTGAGACTAGCGGGAGTGTAGAGCAGTACTTC.

A single count supports this clone. The chain employs TRBV7-9 and TRBJ2-7, with 7 nucleotides matching TRBD1. V dropped 6 bases and J dropped 5; count of bases not matched to a gene: 10. CDR1 is SEHNR, CDR2 FQNEAQ, per germline (reference sequence). CDR3 size: 14 residues. The CDR3 DNA sequence: TGTGCCAGCAGTCTACCACAGGGGACAAACGAGCAGTACTTC. Translation: CASSLPQGTNEQYF.

The V and J genes are TRBV29-1 and TRBJ2-7, with 11 bases fitting TRBD1. The CDR3 totals 13 residues. J gave up 6 bases and V 6 bases, and 7 bases lay outside the gene matches. Germline CDR1 and CDR2: SQVTM and ANQGSEA. The CDR3 sequence: CSVPGTGGGEQYF. CDR3 sequence (DNA): TGCAGCGTGCCCGGGACAGGGGGTGGCGAGCAGTACTTC.

The chain recombines TRBV4-1 with TRBJ2-7; TRBD2 aligns across 10 bases. The CDR3 runs to 16 residues. The ends lost 0 bases at V and 3 bases at J; junction bases unmatched: 5. Looked up from germline, CDR1 is MGHRA and CDR2 is YSYEKL. CDR3 amino acids: CASSQDLASGSYEQYF. The CDR3 coding sequence is TGCGCCAGCAGCCAAGATTTAGCTAGCGGGAGCTACGAGCAGTACTTC.

J is TRBJ2-7 and V is TRBV5-4; D is ambiguous. The V end lost 0 bases, the J end lost 4 bases, and 11 bases lay between the germline ends. The CDR3 consists of 14 residues. Germline values: CDR1 SGHNT, CDR2 YYREEE (reference sequence). The CDR3 DNA follows: TGTGCCAGCAGCTTGGGCCCTGACCAATACGAGCAGTACTTC. Translating it yields CASSLGPDQYEQYF. Full variable domain (remainder filled in from reference TRBV5-4 and TRBJ2-7): ETGVTQSPTHLIKTRGQQVTLRCSSQSGHNTVSWYQQALGQGPQFIFQYYREEENGRGNFPPRFSGLQFPNYSSELNVNALELDDSALYLCASSLGPDQYEQYFGPGTRLTVT.

The chain is built from TRBV6-5 and TRBJ1-2; D possibly corresponds to TRBD1 (6 bases). The V gene's germline CDR1 is MNHEY and CDR2 SVGAGI. The CDR3 runs to 15 residues. The germline V and J ends were trimmed by 4 bases and 3 bases, with 15 bases remaining between them. The CDR3 DNA follows: TGTGCCAGCAGTTTACTAGGGGGGCTAGACTATGGCTACACCTTC. Its protein product is CASSLLGGLDYGYTF.

CDR3 protein: CASSTGVRSYNEQFF. The CDR3 coding sequence is TGTGCCAGCAGTACAGGGGTTCGGTCCTACAATGAGCAGTTCTTC. V is TRBV28 and J is TRBJ2-1; 7 bases match TRBD1. V dropped 5 bases and J dropped 1; count of bases not matched to a gene: 5. The germline V gene encodes CDR1 MDHEN and CDR2 SYDVKM. CDR3 length equals 15 residues.

This clone was seen once. This chain links TRBV30 with TRBJ1-5, with a weak D call TRBD1 (5 bases). Trimming left V 2 bases short and J 3 bases short, with 17 bases between. CDR1 is GTSNPN, CDR2 SVGIG, per germline (reference sequence). CDR3 length: 16 residues. CDR3 in DNA: TGTGCCTGGAGTCCTGCTACAGGCCAAGCCAATCAGCCCCAGCATTTT. Its translation: CAWSPATGQANQPQHF.